One and the same sample provided the 32 T cell receptor beta chains below, sequenced in a study of cytomegalovirus exposure and HLA in healthy donors. The study ran its PCR with 60 Vbeta and 13 Jbeta primers. TCRdb's copy holds only in-frame clones and misses some; the assay was immunoSEQ multiplex PCR. The table lists 160,000 or so clones, 82% of them singletons, with around 9% in the top ten. The sequenced material came from PBMCs. The receptors shown here come from a male donor in good health and CMV-seropositive.

Only a few counts were recorded for this clone. The chain couples TRBV10-3 to TRBJ1-4; TRBD1 might be the D (6 bases). Trimming removed 5 bases at V and 7 bases at J, with 14 bases between. This CDR3 comprises 14 residues. Germline-derived CDR1 and CDR2 are ENHRY and SYGVKD. In DNA form, the CDR3 reads TGTGCCATCAGTACAGGGAGAGATGGTGAAAAACTGTTTTTT. Its protein is CAISTGRDGEKLFF.

The chain joins TRBV6-1 to TRBJ2-4; weak D call: TRBD1 (6 bases). Trimming took off 6 bases at V and 1 base at J, with 13 bases between the two ends. From germline, CDR1 is MNHNS and CDR2 SASEGT. The CDR3 loop spans 15 amino acids. CDR3 amino acids: CASSPTGIAKNIQYF. The DNA of the CDR3 is TGTGCCAGCAGCCCTACAGGGATCGCCAAAAACATTCAGTACTTC.

The CDR3 reads CASSFVTGGRTEAFF. The CDR3 DNA reads as TGTGCCAGCAGCTTCGTAACAGGGGGCCGGACTGAAGCTTTCTTT. V is TRBV11-2 and J is TRBJ1-1, with 9 nucleotides matching TRBD1. CDR3 length: 15 residues. CDR1 and CDR2 from the germline V gene are SGHAT and FQNNGV. Trimming at V came to 3 bases and at J to 5 bases, leaving 7 bases not matched to a gene.

The chain links TRBV6-1 to TRBJ1-2; possibly TRBD1 for D (6 bases). Germline V CDR1 and CDR2: MNHNS, SASEGT. V lost 11 bases and J 4 bases, leaving 17 bases between the germline ends. This CDR3 has 13 residues. In nucleotides, the CDR3 is TGTGCCTGCTCAGGGGATGCTCTCTATGGCTACACCTTC. The encoded protein is CACSGDALYGYTF.

The chain joins TRBV11-2 to TRBJ2-7, with D perhaps TRBD2 (5 bases). V lost 5 bases and J 4 bases, leaving 12 bases between the germline ends. The CDR3 contains 13 residues. Germline CDR1 and CDR2: SGHAT and FQNNGV. CDR3 amino acids: CASSPREAYEQYF. CDR3 coding DNA: TGTGCCAGCAGCCCCCGGGAAGCGTACGAGCAGTACTTC.

CDR3 coding DNA: TGTGCCAGTAGACCCCAGGGGAGCGGGGAGCTGTTTTTT. Amino acid sequence: CASRPQGSGELFF. The chain joins TRBV19 to TRBJ2-2, with D perhaps TRBD1 (6 bases). Trimming took off 6 bases at V and 7 bases at J, with 12 bases between the two ends. Germline V gene data show CDR1 as LNHDA and CDR2 as SQIVND (reference sequence). This CDR3 has 13 amino acids.

This chain connects TRBV14 to TRBJ1-1; D remains unclear. The length of the CDR3 is 12 residues. Trimming pared 1 base from V and 6 bases from J, leaving 6 bases between. Germline V lookup: CDR1 SGHDN, CDR2 FVKESK. Written as DNA, the CDR3 is TGTGCCAGCAGCCAAGTCTTCCCTGAAGCTTTCTTT. Protein sequence: CASSQVFPEAFF.

CDR3 residues: CASSVTGGSYEQYF. The CDR3, as DNA: TGTGCCAGCAGTGTGACAGGGGGCTCCTACGAGCAGTACTTC. This rearrangement joins TRBV28 to TRBJ2-7; 9 nucleotides align to TRBD1. The CDR3 is made up of 14 amino acids. In germline, CDR1 is MDHEN, CDR2 SYDVKM. V lost 5 bases to trimming and J lost 0 bases; unmatched junction nucleotides: 2.

The chain couples TRBV4-3 to TRBJ2-5, with no clear D. This CDR3 region has 14 residues. Germline CDR1 LGHNA, CDR2 YSLEER. V shed 0 bases and J shed 5 bases, with 10 bases lying between them. Here the CDR3 DNA reads TGCGCCAGCAGCCAAGATCCGGTTGTCGAGACCCAGTACTTC. Its protein product is CASSQDPVVETQYF.

The chain links TRBV12-5 to TRBJ1-2; a possible D gene is TRBD1 (6 bases). The germline V and J ends were trimmed by 1 base and 5 bases, with 11 bases remaining between them. CDR1 and CDR2 from the germline V gene are LGHNT and FRNRAP. This CDR3 contains 14 residues. CDR3 protein: CASGLGDIPYGYTF. In DNA form, the CDR3 reads TGTGCTAGTGGTTTGGGGGACATCCCGTATGGCTACACCTTC.

J is TRBJ2-4 and V is TRBV4-3; 8 bases match TRBD1. CDR1 LGHNA and CDR2 YSLEER come from the germline V gene. The CDR3 loop spans 15 amino acids. V dropped 4 bases and J dropped 9; count of bases not matched to a gene: 11. The CDR3 DNA reads TGCGCCAGCAGCCGGTCGGACAGGGAAAATAGCATTCAGTACTTC. It translates to CASSRSDRENSIQYF.

The genes are TRBV7-2 and TRBJ2-7, with TRBD1 identical over 8 bases. The trim removed 4 bases at V and 6 bases at J, leaving 8 bases unmatched. Germline V gives CDR1 SGHTA, CDR2 FQGNSA. CDR3 length equals 14 residues. The DNA for the CDR3 is TGTGCCAGCAGCTCCTCCAGGGGGCAGGGCGAGCAGTACTTC. Residues: CASSSSRGQGEQYF.

The chain has TRBV19 and TRBJ2-3; TRBD2 is a possible D gene (5 bases). The CDR3 runs to 12 residues. The germline gives CDR1 LNHDA, CDR2 SQIVND (reference sequence). The germline V and J ends were trimmed by 3 bases and 8 bases, with 9 bases remaining between them. CDR3 DNA sequence: TGTGCCAGTAGTATTAGCGCCGGTACGCAGTATTTT. This codes for CASSISAGTQYF.

The DNA of the CDR3 is TGTGCCAGCAGGTACGACACATCCAATCAGCCCCAGCATTTT. Translation gives CASRYDTSNQPQHF. The chain combines TRBV2 with TRBJ1-5; D gene ambiguous. CDR1 and CDR2 from the germline V gene are SNHLY and FYNNEI. CDR3 length: 14 residues. V was clipped by 6 bases and J by 3 bases, with 12 bases between them.

CDR3 residues: CASSLQILAAEARTYEQYF. CDR3 coding DNA: TGTGCCAGCAGTTTACAGATCCTAGCGGCTGAAGCGCGAACCTACGAGCAGTACTTC. V usage is TRBV28 and J usage is TRBJ2-7, with 7 bases identical to TRBD2. CDR1 and CDR2 (germline): MDHEN, SYDVKM. The CDR3 is 19 amino acids. Germline trimming cut 2 bases from V and 2 bases from J; bases unmatched to any gene: 18.

J is TRBJ1-1 and V is TRBV5-1; D is possibly TRBD1 (6 bases). With 4 bases removed from V and 0 bases from J, the gap between germline ends came to 16 bases. The CDR3 covers 16 residues. Germline CDR1 reads SGHRS; CDR2 reads YFSETQ. In DNA form, the CDR3 reads TGCGCCAGCAGCCCCTCTCACAGGGCCCTGAACACTGAAGCTTTCTTT. Residues: CASSPSHRALNTEAFF. Based on the CDR3 plus reference TRBV5-1 and TRBJ1-1, the full variable domain is KAGVTQTPRYLIKTRGQQVTLSCSPISGHRSVSWYQQTPGQGLQFLFEYFSETQRNKGNFPGRFSGRQFSNSRSEMNVSTLELGDSALYLCASSPSHRALNTEAFFGQGTRLTVV.

The chain is built from TRBV7-9 and TRBJ2-3; D gene ambiguous. Trimming took 2 bases from V and 2 from J, leaving 8 bases between them. Germline values: CDR1 SEHNR, CDR2 FQNEAQ (reference sequence). The CDR3 covers 14 residues. The CDR3: CASSLTGFTDTQYF. The CDR3 DNA follows: TGTGCCAGCAGCTTAACCGGGTTCACAGATACGCAGTATTTT.

The V call is TRBV6-6, the J call TRBJ1-6; D gene unclear. Germline assignment: CDR1 MNHNY and CDR2 SVGAGI (reference sequence). Trimming removed 5 bases at V and 7 bases at J, with 15 bases between. The CDR3 sequence is 15 residues long. CDR3 in DNA: TGTGCCAGCAGTCCCGAGGGCGGGTGGAATTCACCCCTCCACTTT. It codes for CASSPEGGWNSPLHF.

The chain employs TRBV11-2 and TRBJ2-7; maybe TRBD2 (6 bases). Germline V gene lookup returns CDR1 SGHAT and CDR2 FQNNGV. CDR3 length: 12 amino acids. V shed 4 bases and J shed 4 bases, with 8 bases lying between them. CDR3 bases: TGTGCCAGCAGCTGGGGGACTTACGAGCAGTACTTC. It encodes CASSWGTYEQYF.

This clone was counted only a few times. The chain is built from TRBV5-6 and TRBJ1-4; TRBD1 aligns across 7 bases. This CDR3 is built from 14 residues. Trimming removed 4 bases from V and 8 bases from J; junction bases left unmatched: 8. Germline assignment: CDR1 SGHDT and CDR2 YYEEEE. The CDR3 protein is CASSRRDSGEKLFF. The CDR3 DNA is TGTGCCAGCAGCCGGAGGGACAGCGGAGAAAAACTGTTTTTT.

The chain uses TRBV28 and TRBJ2-1; TRBD2 aligns across 10 bases. The CDR3 runs 17 residues. The V gene end was trimmed by 2 bases and the J gene end by 1 base; junction bases not matched to a gene: 5. Looked up from germline, CDR1 is MDHEN and CDR2 is SYDVKM. In DNA form, the CDR3 reads TGTGCCAGCAGTTTACCTAGCGGGAGCCTATCCTACAATGAGCAGTTCTTC. Its translation: CASSLPSGSLSYNEQFF.

This clone has just one count. The chain links TRBV5-1 to TRBJ1-6, with 10 bases lining up with TRBD1. Germline V gives CDR1 SGHRS, CDR2 YFSETQ. The CDR3 is 15 residues long. Trimming removed 5 bases from V and 10 bases from J; junction bases left unmatched: 9. The CDR3 nucleotides are TGCGCCAGCAGGGGGACAGGGGAGGGTCGGTCACCCCTCCACTTT. Translation: CASRGTGEGRSPLHF.

The CDR3 DNA reads TGTGCCAGCAGTTTGAGGGGGCACGACACCGGGGAGCTGTTTTTT. Amino acids: CASSLRGHDTGELFF. The V gene is TRBV27, the J gene TRBJ2-2; 7 nucleotides agree with TRBD1. With 3 bases clipped from V and 3 bases from J, the junction kept 4 bases outside the gene matches. Per germline, CDR1 MNHEY and CDR2 SMNVEV (reference sequence). The CDR3 length is 15 residues.

To note about this clone: The germline gene is not matched at one end of the junction; a read error may be the cause. This chain links TRBV15 with TRBJ2-7, with 7 bases fitting TRBD2. CDR3 length: 15 amino acids. Germline CDR1 LNHNV, CDR2 YYDKDF (reference sequence). CDR3 in amino acids: CAISRGTSAPYEQYF. The CDR3 bases are TGTGCCATCAGCAGAGGAACTAGCGCACCCTACGAGCAGTACTTC.

The rearrangement uses TRBV18 and TRBJ2-7, with 8 bases fitting TRBD2. Per the germline V gene, CDR1 is KGHSH and CDR2 is LQKENI. The CDR3 spans 16 residues. V lost 2 bases and J lost 3; bases outside the gene matches: 9. The CDR3 DNA sequence: TGTGCCAGCTCACCAGGACTCTCGGGAGGGATCTACGAGCAGTACTTC. Amino acids: CASSPGLSGGIYEQYF. Looking up the rest from reference TRBV18 and TRBJ2-7 gives the full variable domain: NAGVMQNPRHLVRRRGQEARLRCSPMKGHSHVYWYRQLPEEGLKFMVYLQKENIIDESGMPKERFSAEFPKEGPSILRIQQVVRGDSAAYFCASSPGLSGGIYEQYFGPGTRLTVT.

This rearrangement joins TRBV5-8 to TRBJ1-2; weak D call: TRBD1 (6 bases). With 4 bases removed from V and 8 bases from J, the gap between germline ends came to 15 bases. The CDR3 length is 13 residues. Germline values: CDR1 SGHTS, CDR2 YDEGEE. In nucleotides, the CDR3 is TGTGCCAGCAGCATGACAGGATTAAAGGGCTACACCTTC. This sequence encodes CASSMTGLKGYTF.

The chain joins TRBV5-1 to TRBJ2-4, with a weak D call TRBD2 (7 bases). V was shortened by 4 bases and J by 0 bases, with 20 bases between the two germline ends. Germline assignment: CDR1 SGHRS and CDR2 YFSETQ. This CDR3 region has 18 residues. CDR3 nucleotide sequence: TGCGCCAGCAGCCAGGGGAGGGGAGGGGGGCTAGCCAAAAACATTCAGTACTTC. Translated: CASSQGRGGGLAKNIQYF.

V is TRBV28 and J is TRBJ1-2; TRBD1 is a possible D gene (6 bases). The CDR3 is made up of 14 amino acids. CDR1 MDHEN and CDR2 SYDVKM come from the germline V gene. V lost 3 bases and J lost 2, with 10 bases in between. CDR3 residues: CASSFPTGNYGYTF. CDR3 nucleotides: TGTGCCAGCAGTTTCCCCACAGGGAACTATGGCTACACCTTC.

The V and J genes are TRBV19 and TRBJ1-3; 9 bases line up with TRBD2. The J call could be wrong; TRBJ2-2 is a better fit for the DNA end. The V gene's germline CDR1 is LNHDA and CDR2 SQIVND (reference sequence). The CDR3 has 17 amino acids. The CDR3 coding sequence is TGTGCCAGTAGTTCTACCGGGACTAGCATACGAACCGGGGAGCTGTTTTTT. Its protein product is CASSSTGTSIRTGELFF.

J is TRBJ1-5 and V is TRBV7-2, with 9 bases fitting TRBD1. In germline, CDR1 is SGHTA, CDR2 FQGNSA. Losses at the gene ends were 4 bases for V and 7 bases for J; bases not matched to a gene: 5. The CDR3 extends over 14 amino acids. The CDR3 nucleotides are TGTGCCAGCAGCTCGCGACAGGGGGGCCAGCCCCAGCATTTT. Residues: CASSSRQGGQPQHF.

CDR3 sequence: CAFGSDWANVLTF. CDR3 sequence (DNA): TGTGCCTTTGGGTCGGACTGGGCCAACGTCCTGACTTTC. This chain links TRBV30 with TRBJ2-6, with TRBD2 as a possible D gene (5 bases). Germline V gives CDR1 GTSNPN, CDR2 SVGIG (reference sequence). The CDR3 is made up of 13 amino acids. V gave up 7 bases and J gave up 5 bases, with 12 bases separating them. The complete variable domain, with remaining parts taken from reference TRBV30 and TRBJ2-6, reads SQTIHQWPATLVQPVGSPLSLECTVEGTSNPNLYWYRQAAGRGLQLLFYSVGIGQISSEVPQNLSASRPQDRQFILSSKKLLLSDSGFYLCAFGSDWANVLTFGAGSRLTVL.

CDR3: CASSYSTSLPDTQYF. CDR3 DNA sequence: TGTGCCAGCAGTTATTCGACTAGCCTCCCGGATACGCAGTATTTT. The chain employs TRBV6-5 and TRBJ2-3, with 7 bases that match TRBD2. The germline gives CDR1 MNHEY, CDR2 SVGAGI. The CDR3 is made up of 15 amino acids. Trimming cost V 3 bases and J 6 bases; bases outside gene matches: 9.